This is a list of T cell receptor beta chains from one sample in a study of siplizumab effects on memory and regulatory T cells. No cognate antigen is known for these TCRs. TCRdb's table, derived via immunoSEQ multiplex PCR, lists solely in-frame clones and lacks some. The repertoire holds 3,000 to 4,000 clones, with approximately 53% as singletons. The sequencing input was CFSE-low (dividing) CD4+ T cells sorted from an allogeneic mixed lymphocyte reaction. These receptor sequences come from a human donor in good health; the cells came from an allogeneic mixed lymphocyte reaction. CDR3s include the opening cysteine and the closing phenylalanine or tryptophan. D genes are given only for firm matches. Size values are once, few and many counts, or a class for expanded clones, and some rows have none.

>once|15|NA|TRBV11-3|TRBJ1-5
TGTGCCAGCAGCCGGACAGATGATAGCAATCAGCCCCAGCATTTT
CASSRTDDSNQPQHF
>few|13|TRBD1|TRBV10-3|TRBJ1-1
TGTGCCATCAGTTCCGGGACAGGGGCTGAAGCTTTCTTT
CAISSGTGAEAFF
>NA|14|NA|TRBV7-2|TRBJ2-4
TGTGCCAGCAGCTTGGCTCCGGGCCTGGACATTCAGTACTTC
CASSLAPGLDIQYF
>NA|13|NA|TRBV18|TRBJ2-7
TGTGCCAGCTCACCCCTCTTTTCCTACGAGCAGTACTTC
CASSPLFSYEQYF
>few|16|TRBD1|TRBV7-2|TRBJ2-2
TGTGCCAGCAGCTTTACAGGGGGCGCCAGCACCGGGGAGCTGTTTTTT
CASSFTGGASTGELFF
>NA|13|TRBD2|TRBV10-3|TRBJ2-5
TGTGCCATCAGTCCTAGCGGCCAAGAGACCCAGTACTTC
CAISPSGQETQYF
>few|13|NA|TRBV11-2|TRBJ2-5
TGTGCCAGCAGCTTCGGGTACCAAGAGACCCAGTACTTC
CASSFGYQETQYF
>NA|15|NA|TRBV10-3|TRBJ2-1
TGTGCCATCAGTGAGTGGGAGAGCTCCTACAATGAGCAGTTCTTC
CAISEWESSYNEQFF
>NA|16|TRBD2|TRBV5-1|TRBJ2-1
TGCGCCAGCAGCCTCACTAGCGGGGGCTCCTACAATGAGCAGTTCTTC
CASSLTSGGSYNEQFF
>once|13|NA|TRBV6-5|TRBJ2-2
TGTGCCAGCAGCGTATTCCGGGAAGGGGAGCTGTTTTTT
CASSVFREGELFF
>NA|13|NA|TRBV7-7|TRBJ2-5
TGTGCCAGCAGCTTAGATGCACAAGAGACCCAGTACTTC
CASSLDAQETQYF
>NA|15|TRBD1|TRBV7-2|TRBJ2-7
TGTGCCAGCAGCCTCCTGGGACAGGGGCCCTACGAGCAGTACTTC
CASSLLGQGPYEQYF
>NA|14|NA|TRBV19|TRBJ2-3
TGTGCCAGTAGTATTCAGCCAGGGCTGGATACGCAGTATTTT
CASSIQPGLDTQYF
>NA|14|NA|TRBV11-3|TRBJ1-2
TGTGCCAGCAGCTTAGGGGGGAGTAACTATGGCTACACCTTC
CASSLGGSNYGYTF
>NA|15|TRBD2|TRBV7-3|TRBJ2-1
TGTGCCAGCAGCTTAAGTGCGACTAGCGGGGGCGCACAGTTCTTC
CASSLSATSGGAQFF
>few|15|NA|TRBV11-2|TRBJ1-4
TGTGCCAGCAGCTTTCGGGGTGATTTCAATGAAAAACTGTTTTTT
CASSFRGDFNEKLFF
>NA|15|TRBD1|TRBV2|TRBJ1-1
TGTGCCAGCAGTGTACAGGGGCCGGGGAACACTGAAGCTTTCTTT
CASSVQGPGNTEAFF
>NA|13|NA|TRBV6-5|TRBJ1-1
TGTGCCAGCACCACCATGCGGGAGACTGAAGCTTTCTTT
CASTTMRETEAFF
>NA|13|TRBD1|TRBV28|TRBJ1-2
TGTGCCGGCAGAGATACAGGGGGCAATGGCTACACCTTC
CAGRDTGGNGYTF
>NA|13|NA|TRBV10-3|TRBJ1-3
TGTGCCACCCACGGCCTCTCTGGAAACACCATATATTTT
CATHGLSGNTIYF
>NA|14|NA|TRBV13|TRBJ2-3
TGTGCCAGCAGCTTTTCGGGGGCTGGAGATACGCAGTATTTT
CASSFSGAGDTQYF
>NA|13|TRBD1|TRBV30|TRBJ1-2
TGTGCCTGGAGTGTGCAGGGGGCGGTTGGCTACACCTTC
CAWSVQGAVGYTF
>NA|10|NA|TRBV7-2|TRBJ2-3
TGTGCCAGCAGCTTAGTCCCCAGCGGGTTT
CASSLVPSGF
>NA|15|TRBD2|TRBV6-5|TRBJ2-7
TGTGCCAGCAGTAAATATAGCGGGGGAATCTACGAGCAGTACTTC
CASSKYSGGIYEQYF
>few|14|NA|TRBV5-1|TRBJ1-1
TGCGCCAGCACCTCCGGGCAGCCGAACACTGAAGCTTTCTTT
CASTSGQPNTEAFF
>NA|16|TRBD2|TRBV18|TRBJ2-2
TGTGCCAGCTCCGTTACTAGCGCATCTAACACCGGGGAGCTGTTTTTT
CASSVTSASNTGELFF
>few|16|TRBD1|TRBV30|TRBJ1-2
TGTGCCTGGAGTCGACAGGGGGCCGACCGTCGCAATGGCTACACCTTC
CAWSRQGADRRNGYTF
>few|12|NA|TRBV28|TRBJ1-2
TGTGCCAGCAGTCGACATGGCTATGGCTACACCTTC
CASSRHGYGYTF
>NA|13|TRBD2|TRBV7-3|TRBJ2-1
TGTGCCAGCTCGGGGGGAAACTACAATGAGCAGTTCTTC
CASSGGNYNEQFF
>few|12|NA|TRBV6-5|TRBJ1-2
TGTGCCAGCAGTGCCCTCGGGCGTTTGGGGATTTTC
CASSALGRLGIF
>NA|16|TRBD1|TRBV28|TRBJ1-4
TGTGCCAGCAGTTTGACAGGGGTTGGCACTAATGAAAAACTGTTTTTT
CASSLTGVGTNEKLFF
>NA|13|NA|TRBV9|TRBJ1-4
TGTGCCAGCACCTCCATTCCGGGCGAAAAACTGTTTTTT
CASTSIPGEKLFF
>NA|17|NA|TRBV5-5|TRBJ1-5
TGTGCCAGCAGCTTGGAACCAGCCCTAATTAGTTTCTGGCCCCAGCATTTT
CASSLEPALISFWPQHF
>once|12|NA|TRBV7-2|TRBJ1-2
TGTGCCAGCAGCCAATATAACTATGGCTACACCTTC
CASSQYNYGYTF
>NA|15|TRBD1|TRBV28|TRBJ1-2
TGTGCCAGCAGAATTGCCGGGACAGGGGCGAATGGCTACACCTTC
CASRIAGTGANGYTF
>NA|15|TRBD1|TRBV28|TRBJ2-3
TGTGCCAGCAGTTTAGACAGGGCCGACGCAGATACGCAGTATTTT
CASSLDRADADTQYF
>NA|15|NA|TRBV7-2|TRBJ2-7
TGTGCCAGCAGCTTAGTACCCTCACCGAACTACGAGCAGTACTTC
CASSLVPSPNYEQYF
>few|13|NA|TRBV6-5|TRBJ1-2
TGTGCCAGCAGTTACGGGGGCCCCGGTGGCTACACCTTC
CASSYGGPGGYTF
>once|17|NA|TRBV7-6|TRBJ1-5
TGTGCCAGCAGCCAAGGGGCCGGCGCCTATAGCAATCAGCCCCAGCATTTT
CASSQGAGAYSNQPQHF
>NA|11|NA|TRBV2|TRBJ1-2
TGTGCCAGCACTGGGACGGCCCCCTACACCTTC
CASTGTAPYTF
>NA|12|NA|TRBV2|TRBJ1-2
TGTGCCAGCAGATTAGGGGCTTGGGGCTACACCTTC
CASRLGAWGYTF
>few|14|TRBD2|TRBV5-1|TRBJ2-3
TGCGCCAGCAGCGAGATAGCGGGTACAGATACGCAGTATTTT
CASSEIAGTDTQYF
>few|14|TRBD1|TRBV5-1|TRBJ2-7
TGCGCCAGCAGTTCCACAGGGGGATCCTACGAGCAGTACTTC
CASSSTGGSYEQYF
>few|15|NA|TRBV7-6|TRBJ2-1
TGTGCCAGCAGCTTAGGGGTAAGCTCCTACAATGAGCAGTTCTTC
CASSLGVSSYNEQFF
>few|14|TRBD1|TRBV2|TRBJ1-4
TGTGCCAGCAGACCCGGGACAGTTAATGAAAAACTGTTTTTT
CASRPGTVNEKLFF
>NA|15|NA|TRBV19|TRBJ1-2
TGTGCCAGTAGTACTCACAGGGCGGCCCCGTCTGGCTACACCTTC
CASSTHRAAPSGYTF
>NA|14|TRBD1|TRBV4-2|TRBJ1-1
TGTGCCAGCAGCCAAGATTTGACAGGGCGGGCAGCTTTCTTT
CASSQDLTGRAAFF
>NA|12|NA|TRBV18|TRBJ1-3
TGTGCCAGCTCGGGATCTGGAAACACCATATATTTT
CASSGSGNTIYF
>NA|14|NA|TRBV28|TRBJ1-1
TGTGCCAGCAGTTTGAGGAGGGTTAGGACTGAAGCTTTCTTT
CASSLRRVRTEAFF
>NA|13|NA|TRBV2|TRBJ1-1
TGTGCCAGCAGTTCGGAGGTGGAGACTGAAGCTTTCTTT
CASSSEVETEAFF